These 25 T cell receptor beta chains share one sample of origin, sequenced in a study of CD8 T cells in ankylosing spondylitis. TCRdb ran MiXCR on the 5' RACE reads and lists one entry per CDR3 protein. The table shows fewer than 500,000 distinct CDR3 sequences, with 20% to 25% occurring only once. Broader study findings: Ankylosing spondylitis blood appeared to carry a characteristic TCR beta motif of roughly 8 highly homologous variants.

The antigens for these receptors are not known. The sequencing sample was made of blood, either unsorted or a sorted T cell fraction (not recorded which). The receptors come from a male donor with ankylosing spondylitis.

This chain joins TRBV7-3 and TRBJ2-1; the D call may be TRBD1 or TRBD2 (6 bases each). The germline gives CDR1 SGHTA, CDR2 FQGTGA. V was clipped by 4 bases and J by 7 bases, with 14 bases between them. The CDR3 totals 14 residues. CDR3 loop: CASSSPGGLNEQFF. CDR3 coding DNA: TGTGCCAGCAGCTCCCCCGGGGGCTTAAATGAGCAGTTCTTC.

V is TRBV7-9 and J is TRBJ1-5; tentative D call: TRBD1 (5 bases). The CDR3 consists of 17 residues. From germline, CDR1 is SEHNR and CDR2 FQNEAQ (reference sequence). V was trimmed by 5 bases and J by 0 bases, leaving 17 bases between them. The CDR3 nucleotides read TGTGCCAGCAGCCGGGGCCAGGGCGGAGATAGCAATCAGCCCCAGCATTTT. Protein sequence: CASSRGQGGDSNQPQHF. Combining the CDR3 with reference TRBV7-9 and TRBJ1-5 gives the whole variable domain DTGVSQNPRHKITKRGQNVTFRCDPISEHNRLYWYRQTLGQGPEFLTYFQNEAQLEKSRLLSDRFSAERPKGSFSTLEIQRTEQGDSAMYLCASSRGQGGDSNQPQHFGDGTRLSIL.

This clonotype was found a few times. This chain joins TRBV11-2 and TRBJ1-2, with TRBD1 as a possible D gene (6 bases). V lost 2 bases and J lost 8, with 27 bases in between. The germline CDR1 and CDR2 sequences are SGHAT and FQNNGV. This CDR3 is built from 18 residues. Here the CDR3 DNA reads TGTGCCAGCAGCTTATCCAGCCGGGGGATACAGGGTTCCGGGGGCTACACCTTC. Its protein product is CASSLSSRGIQGSGGYTF.

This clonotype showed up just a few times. CDR3 nucleotides: TGTGCCAGCAGCGTTGAGGACACCAACACCGGGGAGCTGTTTTTT. Encoded protein: CASSVEDTNTGELFF. The J gene is TRBJ2-2, the V gene TRBV9, with D possibly matching TRBD1 (5 bases). Trimming removed 2 bases at V and 2 bases at J, with 10 bases between. CDR1 and CDR2 from the germline V gene are SGDLS and YYNGEE. This CDR3 spans 15 amino acids.

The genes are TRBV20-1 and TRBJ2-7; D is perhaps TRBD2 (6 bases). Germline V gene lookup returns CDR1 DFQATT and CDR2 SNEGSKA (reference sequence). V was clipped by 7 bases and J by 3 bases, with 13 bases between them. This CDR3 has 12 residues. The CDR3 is CSVRLAFYEQYF. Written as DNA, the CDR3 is TGCAGTGTAAGGCTAGCGTTCTACGAGCAGTACTTC.

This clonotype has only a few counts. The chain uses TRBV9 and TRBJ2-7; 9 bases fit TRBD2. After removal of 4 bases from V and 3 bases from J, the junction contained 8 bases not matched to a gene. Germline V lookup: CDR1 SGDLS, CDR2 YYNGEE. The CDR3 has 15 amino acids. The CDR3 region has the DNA TGTGCCAGCAGCACAGCTAGCGGGACTCTCTACGAGCAGTACTTC. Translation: CASSTASGTLYEQYF. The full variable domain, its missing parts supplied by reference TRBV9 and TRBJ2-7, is DSGVTQTPKHLITATGQRVTLRCSPRSGDLSVYWYQQSLDQGLQFLIQYYNGEERAKGNILERFSAQQFPDLHSELNLSSLELGDSALYFCASSTASGTLYEQYFGPGTRLTVT.

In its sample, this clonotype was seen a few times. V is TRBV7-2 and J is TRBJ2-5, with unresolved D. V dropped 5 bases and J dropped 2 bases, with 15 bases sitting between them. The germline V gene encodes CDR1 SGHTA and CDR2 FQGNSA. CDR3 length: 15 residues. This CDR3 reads CASSRAWPGQETQYF. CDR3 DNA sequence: TGTGCCAGCAGCCGAGCATGGCCTGGGCAAGAGACCCAGTACTTC.

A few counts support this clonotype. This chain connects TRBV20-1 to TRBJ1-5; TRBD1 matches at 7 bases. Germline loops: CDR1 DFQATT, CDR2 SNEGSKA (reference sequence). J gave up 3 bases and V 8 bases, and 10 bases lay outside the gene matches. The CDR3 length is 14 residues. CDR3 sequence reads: CSLGRGPNNQPQHF. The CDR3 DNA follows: TGCAGTCTAGGGAGGGGGCCAAACAATCAGCCCCAGCATTTT.

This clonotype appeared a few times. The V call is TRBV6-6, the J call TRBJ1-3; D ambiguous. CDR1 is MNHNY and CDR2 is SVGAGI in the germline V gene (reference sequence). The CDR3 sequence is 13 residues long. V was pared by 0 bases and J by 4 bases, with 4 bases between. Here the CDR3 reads CASSYSPGNTIYF. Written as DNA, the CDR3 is TGTGCCAGCAGTTACTCGCCAGGAAACACCATATATTTT.

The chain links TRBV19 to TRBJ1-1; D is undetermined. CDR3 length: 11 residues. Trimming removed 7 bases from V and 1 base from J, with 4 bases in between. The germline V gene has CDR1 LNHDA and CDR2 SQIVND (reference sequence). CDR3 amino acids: CASNRNTEAFF. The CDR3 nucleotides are TGTGCCAGTAACAGGAACACTGAAGCTTTCTTT.

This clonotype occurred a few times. DNA for the CDR3: TGCAGTGCCCCCTCGGGGCGGGCAGCCCCCGGGGAGCTGTTTTTT. Its translation: CSAPSGRAAPGELFF. The chain recombines TRBV20-1 with TRBJ2-2; the D gene could be TRBD1 or TRBD2 (5 bases each). The germline gives CDR1 DFQATT, CDR2 SNEGSKA (reference sequence). The CDR3 length is 15 residues. The germline V and J ends were trimmed by 6 bases and 6 bases, with 20 bases remaining between them.

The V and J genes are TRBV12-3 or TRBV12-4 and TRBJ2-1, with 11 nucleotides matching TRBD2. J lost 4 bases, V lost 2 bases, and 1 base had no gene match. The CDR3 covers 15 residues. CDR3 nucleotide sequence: TGTGCCAGCAGTTTATCTAGCGGGAGGTACAATGAGCAGTTCTTC. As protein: CASSLSSGRYNEQFF.

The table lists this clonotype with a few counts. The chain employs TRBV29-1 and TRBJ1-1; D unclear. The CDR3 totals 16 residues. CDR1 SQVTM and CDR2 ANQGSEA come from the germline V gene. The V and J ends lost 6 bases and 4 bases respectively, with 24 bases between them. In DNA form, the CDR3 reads TGCAGCGTCGGCCTTAAGGTTTCGGCGGTGGTCACTGAAGCTTTCTTT. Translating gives CSVGLKVSAVVTEAFF.

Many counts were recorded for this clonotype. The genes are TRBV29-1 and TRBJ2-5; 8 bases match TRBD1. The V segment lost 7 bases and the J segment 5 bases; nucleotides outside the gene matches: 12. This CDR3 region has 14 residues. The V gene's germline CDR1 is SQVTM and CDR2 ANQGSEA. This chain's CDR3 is CSANENRGFETQYF. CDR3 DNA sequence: TGCAGCGCAAACGAGAACAGGGGGTTTGAGACCCAGTACTTC.

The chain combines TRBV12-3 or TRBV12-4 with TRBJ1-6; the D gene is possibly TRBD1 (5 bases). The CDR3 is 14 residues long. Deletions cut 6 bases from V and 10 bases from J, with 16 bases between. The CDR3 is CASSPGGEESPLHF. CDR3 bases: TGTGCCAGCAGCCCCGGGGGGGAAGAATCACCCCTCCACTTT.

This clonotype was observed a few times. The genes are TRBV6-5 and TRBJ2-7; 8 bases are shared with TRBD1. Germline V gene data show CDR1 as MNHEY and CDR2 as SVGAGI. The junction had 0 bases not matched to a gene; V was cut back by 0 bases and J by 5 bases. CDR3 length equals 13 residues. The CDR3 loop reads CASSYSDRDEQYF. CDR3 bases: TGTGCCAGCAGTTACTCGGACAGGGACGAGCAGTACTTC.

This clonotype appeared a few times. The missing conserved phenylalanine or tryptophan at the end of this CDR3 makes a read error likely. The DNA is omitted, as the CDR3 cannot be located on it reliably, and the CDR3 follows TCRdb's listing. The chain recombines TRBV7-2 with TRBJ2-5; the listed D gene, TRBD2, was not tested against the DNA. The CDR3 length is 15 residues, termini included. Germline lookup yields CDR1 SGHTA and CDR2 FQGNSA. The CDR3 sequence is CASSYDPRLAASLLL.

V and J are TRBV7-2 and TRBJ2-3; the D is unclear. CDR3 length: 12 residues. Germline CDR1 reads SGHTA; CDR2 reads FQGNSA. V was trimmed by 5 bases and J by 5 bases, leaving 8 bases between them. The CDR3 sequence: CASSPARDTQYF. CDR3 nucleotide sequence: TGTGCCAGCAGCCCCGCTAGAGATACGCAGTATTTT.

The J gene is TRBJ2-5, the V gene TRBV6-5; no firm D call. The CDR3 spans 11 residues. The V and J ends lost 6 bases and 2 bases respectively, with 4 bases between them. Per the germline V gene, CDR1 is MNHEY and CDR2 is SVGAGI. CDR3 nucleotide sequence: TGTGCCAGCAGGGATCAAGAGACCCAGTACTTC. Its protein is CASRDQETQYF.

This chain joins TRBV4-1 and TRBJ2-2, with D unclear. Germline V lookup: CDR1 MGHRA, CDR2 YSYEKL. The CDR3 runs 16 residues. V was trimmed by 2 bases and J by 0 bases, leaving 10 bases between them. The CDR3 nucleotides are TGCGCCAGCAGCCAATGGCCTGGGGCGAACACCGGGGAGCTGTTTTTT. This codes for CASSQWPGANTGELFF.

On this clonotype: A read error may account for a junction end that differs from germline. CDR3 DNA: TGCAGCGTCCATGAGCGGGGGGCGCTCTTT. Translating gives CSVHERGALF. The chain couples TRBV29-1 to TRBJ1-1; possibly TRBD1 for D (6 bases). CDR3 size: 10 residues. Germline lookup yields CDR1 SQVTM and CDR2 ANQGSEA.

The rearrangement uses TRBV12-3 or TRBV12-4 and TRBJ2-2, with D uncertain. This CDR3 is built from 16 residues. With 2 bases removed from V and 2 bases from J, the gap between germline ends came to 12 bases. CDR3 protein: CASSLPSATNTGELFF. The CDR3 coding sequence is TGTGCCAGCAGTTTACCCAGCGCCACCAACACCGGGGAGCTGTTTTTT.

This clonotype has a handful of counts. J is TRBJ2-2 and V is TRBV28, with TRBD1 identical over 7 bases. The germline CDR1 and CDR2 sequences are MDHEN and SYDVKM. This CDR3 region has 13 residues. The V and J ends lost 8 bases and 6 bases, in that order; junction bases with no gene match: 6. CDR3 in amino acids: CASLTGAAGELFF. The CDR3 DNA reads TGTGCCAGCCTCACAGGGGCGGCCGGGGAGCTGTTTTTT.

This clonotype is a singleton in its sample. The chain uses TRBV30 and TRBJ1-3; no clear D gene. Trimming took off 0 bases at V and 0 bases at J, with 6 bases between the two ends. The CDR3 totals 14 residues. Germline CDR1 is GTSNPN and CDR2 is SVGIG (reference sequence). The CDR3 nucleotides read TGTGCCTGGAGTGTATTCCACTCTGGAAACACCATATATTTT. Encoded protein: CAWSVFHSGNTIYF.

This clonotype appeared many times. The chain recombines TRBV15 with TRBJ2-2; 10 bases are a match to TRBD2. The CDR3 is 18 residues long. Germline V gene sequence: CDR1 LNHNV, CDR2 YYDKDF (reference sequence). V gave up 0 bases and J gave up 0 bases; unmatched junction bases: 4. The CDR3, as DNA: TGTGCCACCAGCAGAGATCAACTAGCGGGGACGAACACCGGGGAGCTGTTTTTT. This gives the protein CATSRDQLAGTNTGELFF.